This is a list of T cell receptor beta chains from one sample in a study of CD4 T cell repertoires in COVID-19. Some clones are missing from TCRdb's copy, which holds only in-frame ones; the method was immunoSEQ multiplex PCR. The data contain about 24,000 clones, roughly 92% of them singletons. The sequenced sample was circulating follicular helper CD4+ T cells (cTfh) from blood, obtained before the COVID-19 pandemic. These receptor sequences come from a human donor who had COVID-19. Both conserved end residues are part of each CDR3. D genes are given only for firm matches. Clone sizes are given selectively: once, few, many, or a class where the clone is expanded.

CDR3 DNA,CDR3 protein,J gene,V gene,clone size,D gene
TGTGCCAGCAGCCCCTCAACAGTCCTCCCGGGGGGCTATGGCTACACCTTC,CASSPSTVLPGGYGYTF,TRBJ1-2,TRBV7-7,-,-
TGTGCCACCCAGACAGTCCAGAATTCCCCCCTCCCCTTT,CATQTVQNSPLPF,TRBJ1-6,TRBV18,few,-
TGTGCCAGCAGCGAGACAGGGGCGAACACTGAAGCTTTCTTT,CASSETGANTEAFF,TRBJ1-1,TRBV6-5,-,TRBD1
TGTGCCACGTTTGGACAGGGCGCTAACTATGGCTACACCTTC,CATFGQGANYGYTF,TRBJ1-2,TRBV19,-,TRBD1
TGTGCCAGCAGTTTATCCGGACTCTACGAGCAGTACTTC,CASSLSGLYEQYF,TRBJ2-7,TRBV28,once,-
TGTGCCAGCAGCTTAAGAGGCACGTCCCAGCATTTT,CASSLRGTSQHF,TRBJ1-5,TRBV13,-,-
TGTGCCAGCAGCTGGGGGGGGCGGGACACCTACGAGCAGTACTTC,CASSWGGRDTYEQYF,TRBJ2-7,TRBV7-2,-,-
TGTGCCAGCAGTCTGGGACAGGGGGTTGAAAAACTGTTTTTT,CASSLGQGVEKLFF,TRBJ1-4,TRBV6-5,-,TRBD1
TGTGCCAGCAGGGGGACGGACAGGGACTCTGGCTACACCTTC,CASRGTDRDSGYTF,TRBJ1-2,TRBV6-1,-,TRBD1
TGTGCCAGCAGTGAAGCGAGTCGTTCACCCCTCCACTTT,CASSEASRSPLHF,TRBJ1-6,TRBV2,-,-
TGTGCCACCAGCACGTTAGGGGGGGAAGATGAAAAACTGTTTTTT,CATSTLGGEDEKLFF,TRBJ1-4,TRBV15,-,-
TGTGCCAGCAGCGGCTCGGGACAGGGGGAGTCCGAGCAGTACTTC,CASSGSGQGESEQYF,TRBJ2-7,TRBV5-6,-,TRBD1
TGTGCCACCAGACTAGCCGGAAATGAGCAGTTCTTC,CATRLAGNEQFF,TRBJ2-1,TRBV10-3,-,TRBD2
TGTGCCAGCAGTTACGCCAGACTAGCGGGGGATACGCAGTATTTT,CASSYARLAGDTQYF,TRBJ2-3,TRBV6-5,-,TRBD2
TGTGCCAGCAGCTTGGCCGGGACAGAGGGCTACGAGCAGTACTTC,CASSLAGTEGYEQYF,TRBJ2-7,TRBV5-5,-,TRBD1
TGTGCCAGCAGTCCGATCCTAGCGGGAGTGGAGACCCAGTACTTC,CASSPILAGVETQYF,TRBJ2-5,TRBV6-5,-,TRBD2
TGTGCCAGCAGCGCCCCGACTTCAGAGAAAGGAAACACCATATATTTT,CASSAPTSEKGNTIYF,TRBJ1-3,TRBV5-4,few,-
TGCGCCAGCAGCTGGGCGACAGGGGTGGACAATGAGCAGTTCTTC,CASSWATGVDNEQFF,TRBJ2-1,TRBV5-1,-,TRBD1
TGTGCCACCGGTCTTCCCCGGGGGACCCAGTACTTC,CATGLPRGTQYF,TRBJ2-5,TRBV19,-,-
TGCGCCAGCAGCCGAGGGGCATCGGGACTTTCCTACGAGCAGTACTTC,CASSRGASGLSYEQYF,TRBJ2-7,TRBV5-1,-,-
TGTGCCAGCAGCGCGGAGGTCGGGGGGGACAGGGATTTCTACGAGCAGTACTTC,CASSAEVGGDRDFYEQYF,TRBJ2-7,TRBV9,few,-
TGTGCCAGCAGTCCCCTGATGGGCGGGGGCCTCAACAATGAGCAGTTCTTC,CASSPLMGGGLNNEQFF,TRBJ2-1,TRBV7-2,-,-
TGTGCCATCAGTGGGACTAGCGGGAGGTTCAATGAGCAGTTCTTC,CAISGTSGRFNEQFF,TRBJ2-1,TRBV10-3,-,TRBD2
TGTGCCAGCAGCCTCCAGGGGGCGGAGCAGTTCTTC,CASSLQGAEQFF,TRBJ2-1,TRBV7-9,-,TRBD1